This TCR beta chain was sequenced in a study of PD-1 blockade in classical Hodgkin lymphoma (dated by TCRdb to about 2020). Regarding the study in general: Nivolumab dosing was 3 mg/kg intravenously every 2 weeks, continuing until either disease progression or unacceptable toxicity. The study used CyTOF and TCR beta sequencing to define a peripheral blood immune signature of response to PD-1 blockade in classical Hodgkin lymphoma.

The Qiagen DNeasy kit was used to extract genomic DNA from unsorted PBMCs and from the negatively selected CD4+ and CD8+ fractions. Amplification of TCR beta CDR3 regions was done by immunoSEQ multiplex PCR with primers that anneal to V and J segments. A synthetic immune receptor repertoire was used to minimize amplification bias, and remaining bias was computationally removed after sequencing. The original pipeline was this. Repertoire diversity was quantified as the Shannon entropy index using custom Python scripts. The unsorted, CD4+ and CD8+ repertoires were each analyzed separately, with the exception of combined analyses, where CD4+ and CD8+ sequences were merged in silico. Clonal expansion was defined as a frequency increase of at least 2-fold after treatment compared with C1D1, and clones undetected at baseline were assigned a pseudocount of 0.5. Singleton clones were defined as clones with 0 or 1 copy at C1D1, and non-singleton clones were defined as clones with 2 or more copies. Clones expanded in unsorted samples were labelled as CD4+, CD8+ or unknown by matching protein sequences in sorted samples from the same patient. Diversity changes from C1D1 to C4D1 were tested in paired samples using Wilcoxon tests. Not all clones reach the TCRdb copy of this immuneACCESS table, which keeps in-frame sequences only. Checked studies attribute under half of the gap to unresolved V genes and leave the rest unexplained. V and J calls and clone size come straight from that table; D and trimming were deduced from the DNA. This sample lists roughly 30,000 clones; roughly four fifths were detected once. Approximately 17% of the sample rests with the top ten.

What the work shows at the level of the full study, not this receptor alone: Baseline diversity similar to that of newly diagnosed patients was observed in trial patients achieving complete response, whereas significantly lower diversity was observed in partial responders and progressors. Newly diagnosed patients were reported to have lower baseline TCR diversity than healthy donors, and relapsed/refractory patients were reported to have lower baseline TCR diversity still. Lower diversity was observed in patients in whom nivolumab was started less than 1 year after ASCT, and these patients were excluded from later analyses so that confounding by immune reconstitution would be avoided. The study was limited to a single clinical trial cohort, and causes of repertoire differences, possibly disease activity or prior therapy, remained undefined. CD4+ but not CD8+ TCR diversity rose significantly by C4D1 (p=0.0027 vs p=0.16), most apparent in complete responders (p=0.02).

Comment on this clone: What this receptor recognizes is not known. No qualities accompany the bases; no much larger clone lies one base away.

The sample's time point label, decoded: cycle 4 day 1 (C4D1), after 5 to 7 weeks of nivolumab. All trial patients had relapsed after autologous stem cell transplantation, with cohorts A, B and C differing in prior brentuximab vedotin exposure. The trial cohort was composed of about 53 patients with relapsed/refractory classical Hodgkin lymphoma, for whom complete response, partial response or progressive disease was recorded as best overall response. In the multi-cohort phase II CheckMate 205 trial, trial patients received single-agent nivolumab. An independent review committee assessed best overall response by applying the 2007 International Working Group response criteria. Trial PBMCs were collected just before the start of nivolumab (C1D1) and during therapy at cycle 2 day 1 and cycle 4 day 1. Peripheral blood was collected in 8 mL Vacutainer Cell Preparation Tubes, from which PBMCs were isolated by centrifugation and then cryopreserved.

V is cut by 4 bases and J by 4 bases, and the space between the germline ends is 10 bases. Its CDR3 holds 13 amino acids, cysteine through phenylalanine. CDR3 DNA only is kept here, 39 bases in frame from base 1. In the germline V gene (reference sequence), CDR1 corresponds to WNHNN and CDR2 to SYGVQD. This clonotype was sampled from a human donor with classical Hodgkin lymphoma. Recombination linked TRBV10-1 to TRBJ1-1, with no confidently assigned D gene. The specimen was peripheral blood mononuclear cells (PBMCs), collected before the fourth cycle of nivolumab. The DNA is TGCGCCAGCAGTGCAACCTCGGGCACTGAAGCTTTCTTT. Its coded protein is CASSATSGTEAFF.